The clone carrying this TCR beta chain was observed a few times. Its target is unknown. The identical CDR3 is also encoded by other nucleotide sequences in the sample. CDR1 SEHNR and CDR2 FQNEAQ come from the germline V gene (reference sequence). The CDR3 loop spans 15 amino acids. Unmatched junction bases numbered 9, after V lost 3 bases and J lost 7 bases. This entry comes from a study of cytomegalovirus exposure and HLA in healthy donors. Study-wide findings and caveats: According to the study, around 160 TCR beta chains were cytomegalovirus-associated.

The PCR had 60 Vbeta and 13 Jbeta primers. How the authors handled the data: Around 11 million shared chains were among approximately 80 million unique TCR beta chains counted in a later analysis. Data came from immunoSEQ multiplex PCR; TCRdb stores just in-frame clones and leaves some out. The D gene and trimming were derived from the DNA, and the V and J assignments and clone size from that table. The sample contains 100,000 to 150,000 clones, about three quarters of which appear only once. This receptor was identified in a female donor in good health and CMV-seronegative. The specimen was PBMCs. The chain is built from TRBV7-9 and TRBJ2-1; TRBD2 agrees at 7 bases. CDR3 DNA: TGTGCCAGCAGCTTGACTAGCCACTGGATGAATGAGCAGTTCTTC. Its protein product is CASSLTSHWMNEQFF.